The 2 T cell receptor beta chains presented below share a single source sample, sequenced in a study of response to subunit inactivated influenza vaccine. MiXCR, run by TCRdb on the RT-PCR reads, gives a single entry per CDR3 protein. The sample yields around 490,000 distinct CDR3 sequences, approximately 7.7% seen once. This specimen was PBMCs from blood, taken roughly 24 months after vaccination. The receptors come from a man aged 45 to 70 who received an inactivated influenza vaccine.

This CDR3 is CASSRAGTQVRELFF. In nucleotides, the CDR3 is TGTGCCAGCAGCCGAGCCGGGACTCAGGTCAGGGAGCTGTTTTTT. This rearrangement joins TRBV28 to TRBJ2-2; a possible D gene is TRBD2 (6 bases). The CDR3 is made up of 15 amino acids. Trimming took off 6 bases at V and 9 bases at J, with 20 bases between the two ends. CDR1 is MDHEN, CDR2 SYDVKM, per germline.

This clonotype was counted only a few times. The DNA for the CDR3 is TGCGCCAGCAGCTTGGATGGGACAGCTGACAATGAGCAGTTCTTC. Translation: CASSLDGTADNEQFF. The chain carries TRBV5-1 and TRBJ2-1, with 7 bases fitting TRBD1. The CDR3 covers 15 residues. Per the germline V gene, CDR1 is SGHRS and CDR2 is YFSETQ. V was pared by 0 bases and J by 5 bases, with 5 bases of the junction left unmatched.